This T cell receptor beta chain was captured by sequencing in a study of shared clonotypes between healthy human individuals. Clones were sequenced by immunoSEQ multiplex PCR, and TCRdb holds only the in-frame ones, with some missing. This table has 2 million to 2.5 million clones, around 92% appearing once. This CDR3 is 12 amino acids long. V lost 6 bases to trimming and J lost 2 bases, with 8 bases between them. Looked up from germline, CDR1 is MNHEY and CDR2 is SVGAGI. On this clone: Additional DNA sequences in this sample encode the identical CDR3.

Researchers partitioned CD4+ cells into CD45RA+ naive and CD45RA-negative memory subsets. Material for sequencing was naive CD4+ T cells from PBMCs. Subset specified: CD45RA+ positively selected. The chain joins TRBV6-5 to TRBJ2-7; D is uncertain. This clonotype was obtained from a man between 18 and 35 years old in good health. Some clones in this sample may be carry-over from other donors' samples. The CDR3 bases are TGTGCCAGCAGGGACCGAACCTACGAGCAGTACTTC. Translating it yields CASRDRTYEQYF.